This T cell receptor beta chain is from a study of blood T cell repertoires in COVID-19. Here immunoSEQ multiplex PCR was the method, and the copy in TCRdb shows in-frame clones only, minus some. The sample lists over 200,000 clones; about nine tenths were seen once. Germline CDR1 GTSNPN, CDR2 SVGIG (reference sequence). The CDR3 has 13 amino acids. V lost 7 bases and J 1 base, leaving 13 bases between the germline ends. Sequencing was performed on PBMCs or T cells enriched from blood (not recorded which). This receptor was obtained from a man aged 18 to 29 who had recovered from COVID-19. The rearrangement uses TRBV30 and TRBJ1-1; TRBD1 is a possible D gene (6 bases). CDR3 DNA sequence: TGTGCCTCCTCCCAGGGACAGAACACTGAAGCTTTCTTT. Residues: CASSQGQNTEAFF.